The clone carrying this T cell receptor beta chain showed up just a few times. These data are taken from a study of early T cells in non-severe SARS-CoV-2 infection. The CDR3 has 16 amino acids. CDR1 and CDR2 (germline): MNHNS, SASEGT. V shed 3 bases and J shed 4 bases, with 19 bases lying between them. TCRdb redid the calling of the 5' RACE reads with MiXCR, one entry per CDR3 protein. Of about 36,000 distinct CDR3 sequences listed, roughly 9.9% are singletons. The sequencing input was whole blood. The sequence was obtained from an adult who was a healthcare worker with PCR-confirmed SARS-CoV-2 infection or an uninfected control (not recorded which). V and J are TRBV6-1 and TRBJ2-7; TRBD2 might be the D (6 bases). CDR3 nucleotide sequence: TGTGCCAGCAGTGATGCGGGGTCCCAGGTGGGGTACGAGCAGTACTTC. Protein: CASSDAGSQVGYEQYF.